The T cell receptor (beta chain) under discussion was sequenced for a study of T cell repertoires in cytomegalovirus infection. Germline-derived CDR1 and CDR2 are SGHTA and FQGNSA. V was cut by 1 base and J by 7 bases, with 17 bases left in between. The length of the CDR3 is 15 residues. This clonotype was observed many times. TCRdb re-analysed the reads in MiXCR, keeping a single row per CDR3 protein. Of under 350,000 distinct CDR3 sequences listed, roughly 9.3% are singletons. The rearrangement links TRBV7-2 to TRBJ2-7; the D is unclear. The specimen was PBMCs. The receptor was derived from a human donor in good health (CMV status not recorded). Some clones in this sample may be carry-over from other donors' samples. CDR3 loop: CASSLGGDGLQEQYF. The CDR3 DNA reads TGTGCCAGCAGCTTAGGCGGCGACGGCTTGCAAGAGCAGTACTTC.